The rows below give T cell receptor beta chains drawn from one sample of a study of T cells after yellow fever vaccination. MiXCR was run by TCRdb on the 5' RACE reads, yielding one entry per CDR3 protein. The sample contains hundreds of thousands of distinct CDR3 sequences, roughly 13% of which appear only once. Material: PBMCs, obtained on the day of the yellow fever booster vaccination. The receptors shown here come from a man aged 25-45 years who received the YFV17D yellow fever vaccine. Each CDR3 is given with its conserved first and last residue. D genes are given only for firm matches. Clone size appears in some rows only: once, few, many, or a class for an expanded clone.

j_call,d_call,clone_size,v_call,cdr3_nt,cdr3_aa
TRBJ2-2,TRBD1,.,TRBV3-1,TGTGCCAGCAGCCAAGACGGGACAGGGTTCAGGGAGCTGTTTTTT,CASSQDGTGFRELFF
TRBJ2-3,.,.,TRBV20-1,TGCAGTGCTAGAGATCCCGGGCGACCAGATACGCAGTATTTT,CSARDPGRPDTQYF
TRBJ1-5,.,.,TRBV9,TGTGCCAGCAGCGTAGGCGCCGGGGGGATCAATCAGCCCCAGCATTTT,CASSVGAGGINQPQHF
TRBJ1-6,.,.,TRBV6-1,TGTGCCAGCAGCGTCGGGGCGCCCCCCAGTTCACCCCTCCACTTT,CASSVGAPPSSPLHF
TRBJ2-1,.,.,TRBV28,TGTGCCAGCAGTCTTCTCCCTGGGCCCCCGGGTGAGCAGTTCTTC,CASSLLPGPPGEQFF
TRBJ2-1,.,few,TRBV20-1,TGCAGTGCTCCCCTTGTTAATGAGCAGTTCTTC,CSAPLVNEQFF
TRBJ2-5,.,many,TRBV7-2,TGTGCCAGCAGCTTCGGGCTAGAGACCCAGTACTTC,CASSFGLETQYF
TRBJ2-7,.,.,TRBV7-3,TGTGCCAGCAGCCCATCTCAGGGTATTGGCGAGCAGTACTTC,CASSPSQGIGEQYF
TRBJ2-3,.,few,TRBV30,TGTGCCTGGAGTCGGGCTACGTTCACAGATACGCAGTATTTT,CAWSRATFTDTQYF
TRBJ1-5,TRBD1,few,TRBV12-3/TRBV12-4,TGTGCCAGCAGACAGGGGACGGCTAGCAATCAGCCCCAGCATTTT,CASRQGTASNQPQHF
TRBJ2-1,.,.,TRBV20-1,TGCAGTGCTAGCCGAACGGGGGGCTATAATGAGCAGTTCTTC,CSASRTGGYNEQFF
TRBJ2-3,TRBD2,.,TRBV12-3/TRBV12-4,TGTGCCAGCAATCTAGCGGGCACAGATACGCAGTATTTT,CASNLAGTDTQYF
TRBJ2-3,.,.,TRBV7-2,TGTGCCAGCAGCCCTTCACAGATCACGCAGTATTTT,CASSPSQITQYF
TRBJ2-7,.,.,TRBV5-1,TGCACCAGCAGCTCAGACTACGAGCAGTACTTC,CTSSSDYEQYF
TRBJ2-1,.,.,TRBV12-3/TRBV12-4,TGTGCCAGCAGTCCCCCTCTAGCGAATGAGCAGTTCTTC,CASSPPLANEQFF
TRBJ2-7,TRBD1,.,TRBV6-2/TRBV6-3,TGTGCCAGCAGTCCTCCGGGACAGGGTTTCGAGCAGTACTTC,CASSPPGQGFEQYF
TRBJ2-1,TRBD1,few,TRBV29-1,TGCAGCGCCCACCGGGACAGGGGGCCTGAGCAGTTCTTC,CSAHRDRGPEQFF
TRBJ2-7,.,few,TRBV21-1,TGTGCCAGCAGCAAAGCGCGGCCCGGGGAGCGTCACGAGCAGTACTTC,CASSKARPGERHEQYF
TRBJ2-7,.,.,TRBV3-1,TGTGCCAGCAGCTCGGGGGCCTGGCACTCCTACGAGCAGTACTTC,CASSSGAWHSYEQYF
TRBJ2-5,.,.,TRBV29-1,TGCAGCGTTGTACACAGGAGACAAGAGACCCAGTACTTC,CSVVHRRQETQYF
TRBJ2-2,.,.,TRBV24-1,TGTGCCACCAGTGATGCCAGGGGTGGAGGTTACACCGGGGAGCTGTTTTTT,CATSDARGGGYTGELFF
TRBJ2-1,TRBD2,.,TRBV27,TGTGCCAGCAGCCGAGGGGTAGCGGGAGTCCCCAATGAGCAGTTCTTC,CASSRGVAGVPNEQFF
TRBJ2-6,.,few,TRBV14,TGTGCCAGCAGCCAAGATGTGCTTCGGGGGCGTGGGGCCAACGTCCTGACTTTC,CASSQDVLRGRGANVLTF
TRBJ2-1,TRBD2,.,TRBV20-1,TGCAGTGCTAGTCGGGGGGTCAACAATGAGCAGTTCTTC,CSASRGVNNEQFF
TRBJ1-2,.,many,TRBV27,TGTGCCAGCAGCCGACAGAGCTATGGCTACACCTTC,CASSRQSYGYTF
TRBJ2-2,.,few,TRBV7-9,TGTGCCAGCAGCTTAACGTACCAAGCCGGGGAGCTGTTTTTT,CASSLTYQAGELFF
TRBJ2-1,.,.,TRBV14,TGTGCCAGCAGCCAGTGGGGCAATGAGCAGTTCTTC,CASSQWGNEQFF
TRBJ1-4,.,few,TRBV20-1,TGCAGTGCCCAACTCACAACTAATGAAAAACTGTTTTTT,CSAQLTTNEKLFF
TRBJ2-5,TRBD2,few,TRBV7-6,TGTGCCAGCAGCTCGACCGGGGGGATGGGAGAGACCCAGTACTTC,CASSSTGGMGETQYF
TRBJ2-2,.,few,TRBV4-3,TGCGCCAGCAGCCAGGAAACAGGCGGGGTCACCGGGGAGCTGTTTTTT,CASSQETGGVTGELFF
TRBJ2-1,.,.,TRBV5-6,TGTGCCAGCAGCTTGTCGGGCTACTATACTTGGTTCTTC,CASSLSGYYTWFF
TRBJ2-5,.,.,TRBV15,TGTGCCACCAGGAGGGGGCAAGAGACCCAGTACTTC,CATRRGQETQYF
TRBJ2-2,.,.,TRBV19,TGTGCCAGTAGTAATCCGAACACCGGGGAGCTGTTTTTT,CASSNPNTGELFF
TRBJ2-1,.,.,TRBV12-3/TRBV12-4,TGTGCCAGCAGTTCCGGCCGGGGTCCCTATAGCGATGAGCAGTTCTTC,CASSSGRGPYSDEQFF
TRBJ2-2,.,many,TRBV30,TGTGCCTGGAGTGTTGGCGGGTATGAGGGAACCGGGGAGCTGTTTTTT,CAWSVGGYEGTGELFF
TRBJ1-1,.,few,TRBV7-9,TGTGCCAGCAGCGTAGGGACACCCTGGGGCACTGAAGCTTTCTTT,CASSVGTPWGTEAFF
TRBJ2-1,TRBD2,few,TRBV14,TGTGCCAGCACGGTTACTAGCGGGTACGGCCTGAATGAGCAGTTCTTC,CASTVTSGYGLNEQFF
TRBJ1-1,TRBD1,few,TRBV28,TGTGCCAGCAGTTTAAGCCAGGGGGTCTGGACTGAAGCTTTCTTT,CASSLSQGVWTEAFF
TRBJ2-5,TRBD1,.,TRBV5-1,TGCGCCAGCAGCCTCCGAGACAGGGGGCGGCGAGAGACCCAGTACTTC,CASSLRDRGRRETQYF
TRBJ2-5,.,few,TRBV7-8,TGTGCCAGCAGCCAGTGGGGGGACTCCCAAGAGACCCAGTACTTC,CASSQWGDSQETQYF
TRBJ2-3,TRBD2,few,TRBV27,TGTGCCAGCAGGATGCTCGGGTGGGGGACTAGCGAGGATACGCAGTATTTT,CASRMLGWGTSEDTQYF
TRBJ2-3,TRBD2,.,TRBV12-3/TRBV12-4,TGTGCCAGCAGTTTTCGGGACTACACGCAGTATTTT,CASSFRDYTQYF
TRBJ2-7,TRBD1,few,TRBV4-2,TGTGCCAGCAGCCAAGTCCCGGGACAGGGCATCTACGAGCAGTACTTC,CASSQVPGQGIYEQYF
TRBJ2-1,.,.,TRBV11-3,TGTGCCAGCAGCAAAATGGCGGGATACAACAATGAGCAGTTCTTC,CASSKMAGYNNEQFF
TRBJ2-4,.,.,TRBV7-9,TGTGCCAGCAGCTTCCCGACGGGGCTGGAAAACATTCAGTACTTC,CASSFPTGLENIQYF
TRBJ2-2,.,.,TRBV6-2/TRBV6-3,TGTGCCAGCAGTTACTTGACGGGAGAAATCGGGGAGCTGTTTTTT,CASSYLTGEIGELFF
TRBJ2-5,.,few,TRBV7-9,TGTGCCAGCAGCTTAGATCAAGGGTACCAAGAGACCCAGTACTTC,CASSLDQGYQETQYF
TRBJ2-5,.,.,TRBV7-9,TGTGCCAGCAGCTTAAGCGGATCGACCGGCGAGACCCAGTACTTC,CASSLSGSTGETQYF
TRBJ1-1,.,.,TRBV6-2/TRBV6-3,TGTGCCACCCGACCCCTAGGCCCCCATGAAGCTTTCTTT,CATRPLGPHEAFF
TRBJ1-1,.,few,TRBV5-4,TGTGCCAGCAGCTTGGGGGGCGGACGTTCGAACACTGAAGCTTTCTTT,CASSLGGGRSNTEAFF
TRBJ2-4,TRBD2,many,TRBV4-3,TGCGCCAGCAGCCCCTCCTGGGCGGGAGAGAAAAACATTCAGTACTTC,CASSPSWAGEKNIQYF